The rows below give T cell receptor beta chains drawn from one sample of a study of cytomegalovirus exposure and HLA in healthy donors. The method was immunoSEQ multiplex PCR; TCRdb's version includes in-frame clones alone and lacks a portion of them. Of some 170,000 clones in the sample, 86% were seen once. The source material was PBMCs. Receptor source: a man between 18 and 35 years old in good health and CMV-seropositive. CDR3s include the opening cysteine and the closing phenylalanine or tryptophan.

TRBV15	TRBJ2-6	CATSPRDSSGANVLTF
TRBV5-1	TRBJ1-4	CASSLEGWGALEKLFF
TRBV25-1	TRBJ1-4	CASNSLSGIGEKLFF
TRBV13	TRBJ2-7	CASSLGGQASSYEQYF
TRBV25-1	TRBJ2-7	CVSSYLPSEQYF
TRBV27	TRBJ1-2	CASASGQGGNGYTF
TRBV6-5	TRBJ2-2	CASSVAGWTGELFF
TRBV10-3	TRBJ2-1	CAISDPGILPYNEQFF
TRBV7-2	TRBJ2-7	CASTLNGEQYF
TRBV2	TRBJ1-5	CASSVGQGVQPQHF
TRBV27	TRBJ1-5	CASSLLARGGNQPQHF
TRBV7-9	TRBJ2-7	CASSLGAGIGYEQYF
TRBV7-2	TRBJ2-5	CASSLTSGAHEYF
TRBV10-3	TRBJ2-7	CAISQPTGVEQYF
TRBV7-3	TRBJ2-3	CASSLRGLGLFETQYF
TRBV9	TRBJ2-1	CASSARDRYIDEQFF
TRBV25-1	TRBJ1-2	CASSAGYTDGYTF
TRBV7-9	TRBJ1-1	CASSLGPSGNTEAFF
TRBV10-3	TRBJ2-6	CAISEGTGGAGANVLTF
TRBV4-1	TRBJ2-5	CASSQDGGVQYF
TRBV9	TRBJ2-7	CASSAETGPTYEQYF
TRBV6-6	TRBJ1-2	CASSSRGQGYGYTF
TRBV9	TRBJ2-2	CASSIPITGGLTGELFF
TRBV29-1	TRBJ2-2	CSIGTGGTGELFF
TRBV27	TRBJ2-7	CASSSPTSLVDEQYF
TRBV7-6	TRBJ1-5	CASSSSTGTGTSNQPQHF
TRBV10-3	TRBJ1-2	CAISEYENLANYGYTF
TRBV7-2	TRBJ2-7	CASSLDGNAYEQYF